This T cell receptor beta chain was retrieved from a study of regulatory T cells in long-lasting Graves disease. CDR1 is SGHRS and CDR2 is YFSETQ in the germline V gene. V was pared by 3 bases and J by 4 bases, with 13 bases between. This CDR3 has 14 amino acids. Arm-PCR with iRepertoire HTBI primers amplified the CDR3 regions for these TCR beta libraries. One entry per CDR3 protein results from TCRdb running MiXCR on the multiplex PCR reads. The table includes 250,000 to 300,000 distinct CDR3 sequences, approximately 18% detected once. Broader study findings: TRBV28, TRBJ1-2 and TRBJ2-5 were favored in persistent disease. Sharing of public clonotypes was greater in persistent patients (roughly 2,900) than in new patients (around 930).

Time point specified: newly diagnosed GD, antithyroid drugs for less than 3 months. PBMC RNA served as the TCR library source. Ten or more counts support this clonotype. Its antigen is not known. The same data also contributed to another study, on T cells in Graves' hyperthyroidism and ophthalmopathy.

V usage is TRBV5-1 and J usage is TRBJ1-1, with unresolved D. The TCR sequence derives from a woman aged 30 to 39 with Graves disease. Sequenced material: peripheral blood mononuclear cells (PBMCs), taken at new diagnosis, from a patient treated with antithyroid drugs. The CDR3 DNA sequence: TGCGCCAGCAGCTCCGAAATACAAGGCACTGAAGCTTTCTTT. Translated, it gives CASSSEIQGTEAFF.